The text below deals with one TCR beta chain. No antigen is known for it. Second doses that came at about 4 or about 12 weeks were put together. The CDR3 totals 13 residues. V lost 5 bases to trimming and J lost 7 bases, with 12 bases between them. In germline, CDR1 is MNHNY, CDR2 SVGAGI (reference sequence). This sample was included in a study of T cell responses to AZD1222 COVID-19 vaccine. Whole-study results and caveats: Spike-specific TCR breadth and depth grew following two AZD1222 doses. Donors were largely white British and mainly female; clonal diversity was possibly underestimated. Repertoires were collected only later (after the peak T cell response had occurred).

Some clones are missing from TCRdb's copy, which holds only in-frame ones; the method was immunoSEQ multiplex PCR. The sample consists of around 130,000 clones, approximately 92% of them appearing once. The source is an adult who received the AZD1222 COVID-19 vaccine. The sample here was peripheral blood, taken 28 days after the second AZD1222 dose. The V call is TRBV6-6, the J call TRBJ1-5, with TRBD1 as a possible D gene (5 bases). CDR3 region: CASSHQGYQPQHF. The CDR3 DNA reads as TGTGCCAGCAGTCATCAGGGTTACCAGCCCCAGCATTTT.